The 30 T cell receptor beta chains below come from one sample, sequenced in a study of CD8+ T cells in alopecia areata. Extraction of RNA preceded its reverse transcription into cDNA, which served as the sequencing template. TCRdb's copy holds only in-frame clones and misses some; the assay was immunoSEQ multiplex PCR. The sample comprises some 190,000 clones, more than 60% of which are singletons, and 1% to 1.5% rests with the top ten. Treatment specified: oral pan-JAK inhibitor, 5-10 mg twice daily. The specimen comprised CD4+ T cells sorted from blood, sampled at week 44, from a patient treated with tofacitinib. The receptors were gathered from a human donor with alopecia areata.

There are a few counts of this clone. V gene TRBV29-1 combines with J gene TRBJ2-3; D is undetermined. The germline CDR1 and CDR2 sequences are SQVTM and ANQGSEA. The CDR3 has 12 amino acids. V was cut by 2 bases and J by 4 bases, with 7 bases left in between. The chain's CDR3 is CSVELGADTQYF. In nucleotides, the CDR3 is TGCAGCGTTGAATTAGGAGCAGATACGCAGTATTTT.

The chain links TRBV29-1 to TRBJ1-2; D gene uncertain. Trimming cost V 2 bases and J 5 bases, with 15 bases left between them. This CDR3 comprises 14 residues. Germline CDR1 SQVTM, CDR2 ANQGSEA. CDR3 residues: CSVEMDPQIYGYTF. In DNA form, the CDR3 reads TGCAGCGTTGAAATGGACCCACAAATTTATGGCTACACCTTC.

V and J are TRBV29-1 and TRBJ1-2; 9 bases fit TRBD1. This CDR3 comprises 13 residues. Germline V CDR1 and CDR2: SQVTM, ANQGSEA. The trim removed 6 bases at V and 6 bases at J, leaving 8 bases unmatched. CDR3 coding DNA: TGCAGCGTGGGACAGGGAATTGGAAATGGCTACACCTTC. Residues: CSVGQGIGNGYTF.

The V and J genes are TRBV5-1 and TRBJ1-5; no reliable D call. Per the germline V gene, CDR1 is SGHRS and CDR2 is YFSETQ. V gave up 4 bases and J gave up 9 bases, with 17 bases separating them. There are 14 residues in the CDR3. CDR3 in amino acids: CASSKTPVELPQHF. Here the CDR3 DNA reads TGCGCCAGCAGCAAAACCCCGGTGGAATTGCCCCAGCATTTT. Full variable domain (outside the CDR3, taken from reference TRBV5-1 and TRBJ1-5): KAGVTQTPRYLIKTRGQQVTLSCSPISGHRSVSWYQQTPGQGLQFLFEYFSETQRNKGNFPGRFSGRQFSNSRSEMNVSTLELGDSALYLCASSKTPVELPQHFGDGTRLSIL.

J is TRBJ2-4 and V is TRBV2, with D possibly being TRBD1 (6 bases). CDR1 is SNHLY and CDR2 is FYNNEI in the germline V gene. The CDR3 totals 13 residues. Trimming removed 10 bases at V and 8 bases at J, with 18 bases between. The chain's CDR3 is CATGSDRGDIQYF. In DNA form, the CDR3 reads TGTGCCACCGGTTCGGACAGAGGGGACATTCAGTACTTC. The variable domain in full, with the rest retrieved from reference TRBV2 and TRBJ2-4, is EPEVTQTPSHQVTQMGQEVILRCVPISNHLYFYWYRQILGQKVEFLVSFYNNEISEKSEIFDDQFSVERPDGSNFTLKIRSTKLEDSAMYFCATGSDRGDIQYFGAGTRLSVL.

The chain links TRBV9 to TRBJ2-2; unclear D gene. CDR1 and CDR2 (germline): SGDLS, YYNGEE. The CDR3 extends over 16 amino acids. Trimming shortened V by 0 bases and J by 0 bases, and 9 bases separated the two germline ends. The CDR3 region has the DNA TGTGCCAGCAGCGTAGCCGCGGCGGCGAACACCGGGGAGCTGTTTTTT. Protein sequence: CASSVAAAANTGELFF.

The V and J genes are TRBV5-1 and TRBJ2-5; a weak D match, TRBD1 (6 bases). Trimming left V 4 bases short and J 3 bases short, with 7 bases between. The CDR3 runs 12 residues. Germline CDR1 is SGHRS and CDR2 is YFSETQ. The CDR3 DNA is TGCGCCAGCAGCCAGGGGAAAGAGACCCAGTACTTC. Translating gives CASSQGKETQYF.

The chain is built from TRBV5-6 and TRBJ1-5; 7 bases line up with TRBD1. The V and J ends lost 0 bases and 4 bases, in that order; junction bases with no gene match: 7. The CDR3 loop spans 16 amino acids. Germline V gene lookup returns CDR1 SGHDT and CDR2 YYEEEE. The CDR3 DNA follows: TGTGCCAGCAGCTTGGCTACCGGGACAGATAATCAGCCCCAGCATTTT. Translating gives CASSLATGTDNQPQHF. Filled out from reference TRBV5-6 and TRBJ1-5, the complete variable domain reads DAGVTQSPTHLIKTRGQQVTLRCSPKSGHDTVSWYQQALGQGPQFIFQYYEEEERQRGNFPDRFSGHQFPNYSSELNVNALLLGDSALYLCASSLATGTDNQPQHFGDGTRLSIL.

The CDR3 bases are TGTGCCACCAGCGCAGGGCCGTATCAGCCCCAGCATTTT. It is translated as CATSAGPYQPQHF. V gene TRBV15 combines with J gene TRBJ1-5; possibly TRBD1 for D (5 bases). Trimming removed 5 bases from V and 5 bases from J, with 10 bases in between. The CDR3 loop spans 13 amino acids. Germline-derived CDR1 and CDR2 are LNHNV and YYDKDF (reference sequence).

This clone was counted only a few times. The chain links TRBV19 to TRBJ2-2; TRBD2 matches 7 bases. CDR3 length: 16 residues. V lost 5 bases and J lost 1; bases outside the gene matches: 7. Germline assignment: CDR1 LNHDA and CDR2 SQIVND (reference sequence). The CDR3 loop reads CASSLPLAVNTGELFF. The CDR3 DNA sequence: TGTGCCAGTAGTTTACCCCTAGCGGTGAACACCGGGGAGCTGTTTTTT.

This chain connects TRBV5-1 to TRBJ2-7; D may be TRBD1 or TRBD2 (5 bases each). Trimming pared 0 bases from V and 3 bases from J, leaving 10 bases between. The CDR3 contains 14 residues. The germline CDR1 and CDR2 sequences are SGHRS and YFSETQ. The CDR3 DNA reads TGCGCCAGCAGCTTGGAGGGGACGATCTACGAGCAGTACTTC. It specifies CASSLEGTIYEQYF.

This chain connects TRBV11-3 to TRBJ1-1, with D uncertain. The CDR3 covers 13 residues. V shed 3 bases and J shed 0 bases, with 5 bases lying between them. Germline values: CDR1 SGHNT, CDR2 YENEEA. In DNA form, the CDR3 reads TGTGCCAGCAGCTTGTGGATGAACACTGAAGCTTTCTTT. This sequence encodes CASSLWMNTEAFF. Full variable domain (rest looked up from reference TRBV11-3 and TRBJ1-1): EAGVVQSPRYKIIEKKQPVAFWCNPISGHNTLYWYLQNLGQGPELLIRYENEEAVDDSQLPKDRFSAERLKGVDSTLKIQPAELGDSAVYLCASSLWMNTEAFFGQGTRLTVV.

Points on this clone: Being one base from a much bigger clone, this may be a read error. At the DNA level, this CDR3 is encoded by other sequences in the same sample as well. The rearrangement joins TRBV7-3 to TRBJ2-2; no firm D call. The CDR3 is made up of 12 amino acids. CDR1 is SGHTA, CDR2 FQGTGA, per germline. This chain's CDR3 is CASSRHTGELFF. Written as DNA, the CDR3 is TGCGCCAGCAGCCGCCACACCGGGGAGCTGTTTTTT.

This chain joins TRBV27 and TRBJ1-6; tentative D call: TRBD1 (6 bases). This CDR3 has 14 amino acids. The germline V and J ends were trimmed by 5 bases and 10 bases, with 15 bases remaining between them. Germline-derived CDR1 and CDR2 are MNHEY and SMNVEV (reference sequence). The CDR3 region has the DNA TGTGCCAGCAGTGCCCTGCCGGGACAATCACCCCTCCACTTT. Translation gives CASSALPGQSPLHF.

The chain is built from TRBV2 and TRBJ2-1; 12 positions agree with TRBD2. CDR1 is SNHLY, CDR2 FYNNEI, per germline. The CDR3 totals 16 residues. V trimming: 8 bases; J trimming: 5 bases; junction bases outside the gene matches: 10. The CDR3 sequence is CASEKRTSGADNEQFF. The DNA for the CDR3 is TGTGCCAGCGAAAAGAGGACTAGCGGGGCCGACAATGAGCAGTTCTTC.

This chain links TRBV2 with TRBJ2-7; 9 bases fit TRBD1. Germline V lookup: CDR1 SNHLY, CDR2 FYNNEI. This CDR3 is built from 16 residues. The V and J ends lost 0 bases and 1 base, in that order; junction bases with no gene match: 4. This CDR3 reads CASSEALGTGSYEQYF. In DNA form, the CDR3 reads TGTGCCAGCAGTGAAGCGCTGGGGACAGGGTCCTACGAGCAGTACTTC.

V is TRBV30 and J is TRBJ1-2; D is uncertain. Deletions cut 4 bases from V and 2 bases from J, with 14 bases between. The CDR3 is made up of 14 amino acids. In germline, CDR1 is GTSNPN, CDR2 SVGIG (reference sequence). This CDR3 reads CAWTPLTVNYGYTF. The CDR3 region has the DNA TGTGCCTGGACCCCCCTGACGGTCAACTATGGCTACACCTTC. The whole variable domain, filled in from reference TRBV30 and TRBJ1-2, reads SQTIHQWPATLVQPVGSPLSLECTVEGTSNPNLYWYRQAAGRGLQLLFYSVGIGQISSEVPQNLSASRPQDRQFILSSKKLLLSDSGFYLCAWTPLTVNYGYTFGSGTRLTVV.

This clone was seen more than once but under ten times. V usage is TRBV29-1 and J usage is TRBJ1-2; D may be TRBD1 (5 bases). Trimming cost V 4 bases and J 8 bases, with 20 bases left between them. Germline loops: CDR1 SQVTM, CDR2 ANQGSEA. CDR3 length: 14 residues. The CDR3: CSVVPFGHVEGYTF. Written as DNA, the CDR3 is TGCAGCGTTGTTCCGTTTGGACATGTGGAGGGCTACACCTTC.

V and J are TRBV29-1 and TRBJ1-4; D might be TRBD1 (5 bases). This CDR3 spans 13 amino acids. V gave up 4 bases and J gave up 6 bases, with 12 bases separating them. Germline values: CDR1 SQVTM, CDR2 ANQGSEA. Here the CDR3 reads CSVGAEGDEKLFF. DNA of the CDR3: TGCAGCGTTGGGGCAGAAGGGGATGAAAAACTGTTTTTT.

The CDR3 DNA sequence: TGTGCCAGCAGGTCGGGACGGCCTGAGTCCCAGTACTTC. This gives the protein CASRSGRPESQYF. The chain is built from TRBV2 and TRBJ2-5; D might be TRBD1 or TRBD2, each matching 5 bases. V gave up 6 bases and J gave up 9 bases, with 17 bases separating them. Germline V gives CDR1 SNHLY, CDR2 FYNNEI. This CDR3 has 13 amino acids.

There are many counts of this clone. This sequence joins TRBV11-3 and TRBJ2-4, with D tentatively TRBD2 (6 bases). This CDR3 contains 17 residues. With 0 bases removed from V and 1 base from J, the gap between germline ends came to 13 bases. Germline CDR1 reads SGHNT; CDR2 reads YENEEA. The CDR3 spells CASSLEIGRQAKNIQYF. The CDR3 DNA is TGTGCCAGCAGCTTAGAAATTGGGAGGCAGGCCAAAAACATTCAGTACTTC.

The chain employs TRBV27 and TRBJ1-2; D is perhaps TRBD1 (6 bases). The CDR3 is made up of 13 amino acids. Germline V gene sequence: CDR1 MNHEY, CDR2 SMNVEV (reference sequence). The V and J ends lost 5 bases and 4 bases respectively, with 11 bases between them. The CDR3 region is CASSPDRLYGYTF. The CDR3 nucleotides read TGTGCCAGCAGTCCCGACAGGCTCTATGGCTACACCTTC.

V gene TRBV4-3 combines with J gene TRBJ2-3; maybe TRBD2 (7 bases). The CDR3 sequence is 15 residues long. The V and J ends lost 0 bases and 11 bases respectively, with 18 bases between them. Germline V lookup: CDR1 LGHNA, CDR2 YSLEER. CDR3 sequence (DNA): TGCGCCAGCAGCCAAGAATGGGGGGGCCCCGGGAAGCAGTATTTT. It codes for CASSQEWGGPGKQYF.

This clone occurred once. The V call is TRBV5-1, the J call TRBJ2-2, with 9 nucleotides matching TRBD1. V lost 6 bases, J lost 4 bases, and 4 bases stayed unmatched. CDR3 length: 14 residues. Germline values: CDR1 SGHRS, CDR2 YFSETQ. The CDR3 spells CASIDRGSTGELFF. DNA for the CDR3: TGCGCCAGCATAGACAGGGGGAGCACCGGGGAGCTGTTTTTT.

V usage is TRBV29-1 and J usage is TRBJ1-1; unclear D gene. Trimming left V 4 bases short and J 12 bases short, with 15 bases between. The CDR3 extends over 11 amino acids. The germline V gene has CDR1 SQVTM and CDR2 ANQGSEA. The CDR3 DNA reads TGCAGCGTTGTGGGCAGTGGGGATCCTTTCTTT. It codes for CSVVGSGDPFF. Full variable domain (rest looked up from reference TRBV29-1 and TRBJ1-1): SAVISQKPSRDICQRGTSLTIQCQVDSQVTMMFWYRQQPGQSLTLIATANQGSEATYESGFVIDKFPISRPNLTFSTLTVSNMSPEDSSIYLCSVVGSGDPFFGQGTRLTVV.

For the CDR3, the DNA is TGTGCCAGCAGTGAATACGGGGCAGGGAATGGCTACACCTTC. Protein product: CASSEYGAGNGYTF. This chain connects TRBV25-1 to TRBJ1-2, with D maybe TRBD1 (5 bases). V was clipped by 0 bases and J by 6 bases, with 11 bases between them. The CDR3 totals 14 residues. The germline gives CDR1 MGHDK, CDR2 SYGVNS.

The J gene is TRBJ1-5, the V gene TRBV30; the D is unclear. The germline gives CDR1 GTSNPN, CDR2 SVGIG (reference sequence). V was trimmed by 5 bases and J by 4 bases, leaving 12 bases between them. CDR3 length: 13 amino acids. The CDR3 region has the DNA TGTGCCTGGGGTTTGACGGGGAATCAGCCCCAGCATTTT. Residues: CAWGLTGNQPQHF.

This sequence joins TRBV7-2 and TRBJ1-2; 11 positions agree with TRBD1. Per the germline V gene, CDR1 is SGHTA and CDR2 is FQGNSA. After removal of 4 bases from V and 5 bases from J, the junction contained 6 bases not matched to a gene. The CDR3 has 15 residues. CDR3 nucleotide sequence: TGTGCCAGCAGCTCGGGACAGGGGGTGACGTATGGCTACACCTTC. Encoded protein: CASSSGQGVTYGYTF.

The chain links TRBV2 to TRBJ1-1; D is possibly TRBD1 (6 bases). The CDR3 covers 14 residues. The germline gives CDR1 SNHLY, CDR2 FYNNEI. Trimming cost V 7 bases and J 1 base, with 13 bases left between them. Here the CDR3 reads CASTGVGGNTEAFF. The CDR3, as DNA: TGTGCCAGCACCGGGGTAGGGGGGAACACTGAAGCTTTCTTT. The full variable domain, its missing parts supplied by reference TRBV2 and TRBJ1-1, is EPEVTQTPSHQVTQMGQEVILRCVPISNHLYFYWYRQILGQKVEFLVSFYNNEISEKSEIFDDQFSVERPDGSNFTLKIRSTKLEDSAMYFCASTGVGGNTEAFFGQGTRLTVV.

The chain employs TRBV4-3 and TRBJ1-1, with D possibly TRBD1 on 5 matching bases. Germline lookup yields CDR1 LGHNA and CDR2 YSLEER. This CDR3 comprises 15 residues. Trimming cost V 0 bases and J 9 bases, with 17 bases left between them. CDR3 in amino acids: CASSQDPGKGAKAFF. CDR3 nucleotides: TGCGCCAGCAGCCAAGATCCAGGGAAAGGGGCGAAAGCTTTCTTT.